Following are 5 T cell receptor beta chains from one sample sequenced in a study of OX40 agonist ivuxolimab in advanced cancers. The repertoire was sequenced with immunoSEQ multiplex PCR; TCRdb's copy has only in-frame clones and lacks some. Seen here are 120,000 or so clones, 80% to 95% observed once, and the top ten hold approximately 0.15%. The input for sequencing was CD4+ or CD8+ T cells sorted from blood, taken in a trial of the OX40 agonist ivuxolimab. All receptors come from an adult with an advanced solid tumor such as melanoma, head and neck, liver or kidney cancer.

This chain joins TRBV7-6 and TRBJ2-1; D is perhaps TRBD1 or TRBD2 (5 bases each). The CDR3 has 15 residues. Trimming pared 1 base from V and 6 bases from J, leaving 13 bases between. Germline CDR1 reads SGHVS; CDR2 reads FNYEAQ. The CDR3 is CASSLDLGRVNEQFF. The DNA of the CDR3 is TGTGCCAGCAGCTTAGATCTGGGGCGGGTCAATGAGCAGTTCTTC.

This chain connects TRBV5-6 to TRBJ1-2, with TRBD1 as a possible D gene (6 bases). The CDR3 spans 12 residues. From germline, CDR1 is SGHDT and CDR2 YYEEEE. Trimming cost V 0 bases and J 7 bases, with 7 bases left between them. The CDR3 loop reads CASSLARGGYTF. For the CDR3, the DNA is TGTGCCAGCAGCTTGGCCAGGGGTGGCTACACCTTC.

This chain links TRBV6-5 with TRBJ2-3; tentatively, D is TRBD2 (6 bases). The germline V gene has CDR1 MNHEY and CDR2 SVGAGI. This CDR3 contains 15 residues. V dropped 10 bases and J dropped 0 bases, with 17 bases sitting between them. The DNA of the CDR3 is TGTGCCACCGCCCTCGGCGGGGCAAGCACAGATACGCAGTATTTT. It codes for CATALGGASTDTQYF.

The CDR3 DNA reads as TGTGCCAGCAGCCAAGCCCTTATGAGACTAGGCACAGATACGCAGTATTTT. This codes for CASSQALMRLGTDTQYF. V usage is TRBV7-2 and J usage is TRBJ2-3; D is possibly TRBD2 (6 bases). Germline V gene lookup returns CDR1 SGHTA and CDR2 FQGNSA. V lost 5 bases and J 1 base, leaving 19 bases between the germline ends. The CDR3 totals 17 residues.

V is TRBV11-3 and J is TRBJ2-7; no definite D call. Trimming pared 5 bases from V and 4 bases from J, leaving 9 bases between. CDR1 SGHNT and CDR2 YENEEA come from the germline V gene. The CDR3 length is 12 residues. CDR3 in amino acids: CASSRGWYEQYF. CDR3 sequence (DNA): TGTGCCAGCAGCCGCGGCTGGTACGAGCAGTACTTC.